This note documents a single TCR beta chain sequence. Its antigen is still unknown. Criteria for exclusion of patients were uncontrolled infection, other autoimmune disease, pregnancy or lactation. Germline lookup yields CDR1 SGHTA and CDR2 FQGNSA. Trimming took 8 bases from V and 8 from J, leaving 15 bases between them. The CDR3 has 13 amino acids. The entry originates in a study of T cells in Graves' hyperthyroidism and ophthalmopathy. Study results and limitations: Ophthalmopathy was distinguished from stable hyperthyroidism by 13 V-J signatures. Onset of ophthalmopathy came a median roughly 6.5 months after the model predicted it.

Template material for amplifying TCR beta CDR3 regions consisted of RNA transcripts. An initial round of RT-PCR targeting the TCR CDR3 relied on the HTBI primer set. TCRdb re-called the multiplex PCR reads with MiXCR, one entry per CDR3 protein. In the table there are 500,000 to 600,000 distinct CDR3 sequences, approximately 44% of which are singletons. The sequencing sample was made of peripheral blood or thyroid tissue (not recorded which). The chain carries TRBV7-2 and TRBJ1-4; maybe TRBD1 (5 bases). This clonotype was obtained from an adult woman with Graves' disease, either hyperthyroidism or ophthalmopathy (not recorded which). CDR3 amino acids: CASRGRLGEKLFF. As DNA, the CDR3 is TGTGCCAGCCGGGGCAGACTCGGGGAAAAACTGTTTTTT.